This paragraph reports one T cell receptor beta chain. This specimen belongs to a study of blood T cell repertoires in COVID-19. For the study at large: There were acute and convalescent COVID-19 samples, and they came from the United States, Italy and Spain. Sources were T cells, B-cell-depleted T cells, or PBMCs; the material itself was cDNA or gDNA.

Recruits, aged about 18 to 95 years, lived in 20 to 30 US areas. Only in-frame clones appear in the TCRdb table, and some are missing; sequencing was by immunoSEQ multiplex PCR. The sample has approximately 250,000 clones; roughly four fifths are singletons. V lost 5 bases and J 5 bases, leaving 19 bases between the germline ends. The CDR3 has 15 residues. Germline CDR1 is SGHDT and CDR2 is YYEEEE. This TCR was sampled from a man aged 30 to 45 with acute COVID-19. The specimen was PBMCs or T cells enriched from blood (not recorded which). The rearrangement links TRBV5-6 to TRBJ1-2; weak D call: TRBD1 (5 bases). The CDR3 coding sequence is TGTGCCAGCAGTTTATACAGGCCCGGAGGGTATGGCTACACCTTC. It codes for CASSLYRPGGYGYTF.